A selection of T cell receptor beta chains follows, all from one sample in a study of vaccination effects on CD4 cells after COVID-19. The table came from immunoSEQ multiplex PCR; TCRdb's copy has only in-frame clones and leaves some out. This repertoire shows roughly 56,000 clones, 55% to 85% found once; its top ten account for 1% to 1.5%. Antigens for these TCRs are unknown. Here the sequenced sample was CD4+ T cells from PBMCs cultured with HCoV-229E spike peptides, taken after COVID-19 vaccination. The origin of the receptors is a human donor who received a COVID-19 vaccine. The CDR3 runs from the conserved cysteine through the conserved F or W. The order of the fields is V gene, J gene, clone size, D gene, CDR3 DNA, CDR3 protein. A D gene is named only where the DNA matches it firmly. Clone sizes are given selectively: once, few, many, or a class where the clone is expanded.

TRBV7-2	TRBJ2-3	NA	NA	TGTGCCAGCAGCCCGGTGGTAGTTGGTACGCAGTATTTT	CASSPVVVGTQYF
TRBV6-1	TRBJ1-2	few	NA	TGTGCCAGCAGTGAAAAGGACAGAACCGGCTACACCTTC	CASSEKDRTGYTF
TRBV18	TRBJ1-4	NA	NA	TGTGCCAGCTCACATACAGGATCAACTAATGAAAAACTGTTTTTT	CASSHTGSTNEKLFF
TRBV2	TRBJ2-2	NA	NA	TGTGCCAGCAGGATCACCGGGGAGCTGTTTTTT	CASRITGELFF
TRBV25-1	TRBJ1-4	NA	NA	TGTGCCAGCATGCCCCCGGGGGGCGCCGGTGAAAAACTGTTTTTT	CASMPPGGAGEKLFF
TRBV6-2/TRBV6-3	TRBJ2-5	NA	TRBD2	TGTGCCAGCAGTTACCCGAGCCTAGCGGGGTCTGTAGAAGAGACCCAGTACTTC	CASSYPSLAGSVEETQYF
TRBV19	TRBJ2-2	NA	NA	TGTGCCAGTAGTTCCCCCGCAGGGGGGGGGCCCACCGGGGAGCTGTTTTTT	CASSSPAGGGPTGELFF
TRBV18	TRBJ1-1	few	NA	TGTGCCAGCTCACCCCGAAGGGGATTAGGGGACCACACTGAAGCTTTCTTT	CASSPRRGLGDHTEAFF
TRBV6-5	TRBJ1-1	NA	NA	TGTGCCAGCATTTTAACAAGAGAAGCTTTCTTT	CASILTREAFF
TRBV18	TRBJ2-2	NA	NA	TGTGCCAGCTCACCACTATCCGGAGGGTCGAACACCGGGGAGCTGTTTTTT	CASSPLSGGSNTGELFF
TRBV15	TRBJ1-5	NA	NA	TGTGCCACCAGCAGAGATCAGAATGACCAGCCCCAGCATTTT	CATSRDQNDQPQHF
TRBV29-1	TRBJ2-5	NA	NA	TGCAGCGTTGAAGCGGTGCGTTCGGAGACCCAGTACTTC	CSVEAVRSETQYF
TRBV7-9	TRBJ2-5	NA	TRBD2	TGTGCCAGCAGCCCAGCGGGGGCTGGAGAGACCCAGTACTTC	CASSPAGAGETQYF
TRBV2	TRBJ2-1	NA	NA	TGTGCCAGCAGTGATACTTACAATGAGCAGTTCTTC	CASSDTYNEQFF
TRBV29-1	TRBJ1-5	few	TRBD1	TGCAGCGTTCGACAGGGCGCCAATCAGCCCCAGCATTTT	CSVRQGANQPQHF
TRBV7-2	TRBJ2-1	NA	TRBD1	TGTGCCAGCAGCTTAGGCGACAGGGGTATCAAGGATGAGCAGTTCTTC	CASSLGDRGIKDEQFF
TRBV12-3/TRBV12-4	TRBJ1-3	once	NA	TGTGCCAGCAGTTTTTATATGGGAAACACCATATATTTT	CASSFYMGNTIYF
TRBV10-2	TRBJ2-2	NA	NA	TGCGCCAGCAGACGGGACACGAACACCGGGGAGCTGTTTTTT	CASRRDTNTGELFF
TRBV6-1	TRBJ1-1	few	NA	TGTGCCAGCAGTGAGTGGGCGGGTTCTGAAGCTTTCTTT	CASSEWAGSEAFF
TRBV28	TRBJ1-2	NA	NA	TGTGCCAGCAGTTTAAAACCGAATTATGGCTACACCTTC	CASSLKPNYGYTF
TRBV2	TRBJ2-5	NA	NA	TGTGCCAGCGGACGGACAACTGCCGCGTACTTC	CASGRTTAAYF
TRBV12-3/TRBV12-4	TRBJ2-3	NA	NA	TGTGCCGGCAGCCCAGTGGGTAGAGATACGCAGTATTTT	CAGSPVGRDTQYF
TRBV18	TRBJ2-5	NA	NA	TGTGCCAGCTCAGAATCACTAGCCCTCCAAGAGACCCAGTACTTC	CASSESLALQETQYF
TRBV5-6	TRBJ1-2	NA	TRBD1	TGTGCCAGCAGCTGGGGACAGGGGCCTGGCTACACCTTC	CASSWGQGPGYTF
TRBV6-5	TRBJ1-1	few	NA	TGTGCCAGCAGTTACGAGGGAAACACTGAAGCTTTCTTT	CASSYEGNTEAFF
TRBV28	TRBJ1-2	few	TRBD1	TGTGCCAGCAGGCCCCCAACCGGGACAGGGAACTATGGCTACACCTTC	CASRPPTGTGNYGYTF
TRBV19	TRBJ1-2	NA	NA	TGTGCCACCCGGACAGCTCCTAACTATGGCTACACCTTC	CATRTAPNYGYTF
TRBV7-3	TRBJ2-1	few	TRBD2	TGTGCCAGCAGCAGCCGGAGCGTTAGCGGGGGAATGTTCTTC	CASSSRSVSGGMFF
TRBV19	TRBJ1-6	NA	NA	TGTGCCAGTAGTATGGGGTTTTATTCACCCCTCCACTTT	CASSMGFYSPLHF
TRBV6-5	TRBJ1-1	NA	NA	TGTGCCAGCAGTTATTCGGGCAGTTTGAACACTGAAGCTTTCTTT	CASSYSGSLNTEAFF
TRBV7-8	TRBJ2-2	few	TRBD1	TGTGCCAGCAGCTTAAGGGGGCGAACGAACACCGGGGAGCTGTTTTTT	CASSLRGRTNTGELFF
TRBV28	TRBJ1-2	NA	NA	TGTGCCAGCAGTTTATTCAGGGGTTATGGCTACACCTTC	CASSLFRGYGYTF
TRBV5-1	TRBJ2-4	once	NA	TGCGCCAGCAGCCCGGGGGGGACAGTAGCCAAAAACATTCAGTACTTC	CASSPGGTVAKNIQYF
TRBV7-3	TRBJ2-2	NA	NA	TGTGCCAGCAGCTTAACGGCTTGGTCGGGGACCGGGGAGCTGTTTTTT	CASSLTAWSGTGELFF
TRBV23-1	TRBJ1-6	NA	TRBD1	TGCGCCAGCAGTCTTCCCGGGACAGGTAGCTCCTATAATTCACCCCTCCACTTT	CASSLPGTGSSYNSPLHF
TRBV5-1	TRBJ1-5	NA	NA	TGCGCCAGCAGCTTGGACGGCGGCGGCAATCAGCCCCAGCATTTT	CASSLDGGGNQPQHF